The T cell receptor beta chain described here comes from a study of PD-1 blockade in classical Hodgkin lymphoma. Relapse after autologous stem cell transplantation occurred in every patient, and brentuximab vedotin exposure varied. A word on this clone: Antigen unknown.

The study, taken as a whole, reports: Unlike CD8+ TCR diversity, which did not rise significantly by C4D1, CD4+ TCR diversity did. Patients newly diagnosed and complete responders had comparable baseline diversity.

Some clones are missing from TCRdb's copy, which holds only in-frame ones; the method was immunoSEQ multiplex PCR. Found here are some 39,000 clones, about 88% of them singletons; the top ten hold about a tenth. Germline V gene data show CDR1 as MGHDK and CDR2 as SYGVNS. V dropped 8 bases and J dropped 4; count of bases not matched to a gene: 9. The CDR3 loop spans 14 amino acids. The J gene is TRBJ1-1, the V gene TRBV25-1; 8 positions match TRBD1. The sequence derives from a human donor with classical Hodgkin lymphoma. Sequenced here: peripheral blood mononuclear cells (PBMCs), sampled at baseline. The DNA for the CDR3 is TGTGCCAGCGAAATTTCAGGGGGCTCCACTGAAGCTTTCTTT. Protein sequence: CASEISGGSTEAFF.